The sequence of this T cell receptor beta chain was determined in a study of early T cells in non-severe SARS-CoV-2 infection. This clonotype is a singleton in its sample. Germline loops: CDR1 SGHAT, CDR2 FQNNGV. The CDR3 sequence is 15 residues long. Trimming removed 7 bases from V and 3 bases from J; junction bases left unmatched: 9. The TCR library protocol attached unique molecular identifiers to the individual cDNA molecules. TCRdb analysed the 5' RACE reads with MiXCR anew, one entry per CDR3 protein. The table shows fewer than 85,000 distinct CDR3 sequences, with approximately 15% occurring only once.

The source of this sequence is an adult who was a healthcare worker with PCR-confirmed SARS-CoV-2 infection or an uninfected control (not recorded which). The rearrangement links TRBV11-2 to TRBJ2-1, with 7 bases matching TRBD2. The specimen was whole blood, collected at baseline. This chain's CDR3 is CASIPAGVGYNEQFF. The CDR3 DNA sequence: TGTGCCAGCATCCCTGCGGGGGTCGGCTACAATGAGCAGTTCTTC. The full variable domain, its missing parts supplied by reference TRBV11-2 and TRBJ2-1, is EAGVAQSPRYKIIEKRQSVAFWCNPISGHATLYWYQQILGQGPKLLIQFQNNGVVDDSQLPKDRFSAERLKGVDSTLKIQPAKLEDSAVYLCASIPAGVGYNEQFFGPGTRLTVL.